Below, 22 T cell receptor beta chains from the same sample are listed, as sequenced in a study of blood T cell repertoires in COVID-19. Measured with immunoSEQ multiplex PCR; TCRdb has only the in-frame clones, and not every one. Of 35,000 to 45,000 clones in the sample, 80% to 90% were seen once. Sequencing input: peripheral blood. Receptor source: a man in his forties with active COVID-19.

The gene calls are TRBV19 and TRBJ2-1; weak D call: TRBD2 (5 bases). This CDR3 spans 13 amino acids. In germline, CDR1 is LNHDA, CDR2 SQIVND (reference sequence). Trimming cost V 10 bases and J 1 base, with 11 bases left between them. CDR3 residues: CATTPGSYNEQFF. CDR3 DNA sequence: TGTGCCACTACCCCGGGGTCCTACAATGAGCAGTTCTTC.

The V gene is TRBV20-1, the J gene TRBJ2-1; 9 bases are shared with TRBD2. The CDR3 consists of 18 residues. With 3 bases clipped from V and 8 bases from J, the junction kept 20 bases outside the gene matches. CDR1 and CDR2 (germline): DFQATT, SNEGSKA (reference sequence). In DNA form, the CDR3 reads TGCAGTGCTAGTCCGCATTTAAGGTTTCTAGCGGGGCCTCATGAGCAGTTCTTC. Protein product: CSASPHLRFLAGPHEQFF.

This clone was detected a few times. This sequence joins TRBV7-6 and TRBJ2-3, with 10 bases matching TRBD1. The CDR3 has 17 amino acids. V was pared by 1 base and J by 6 bases, with 10 bases of the junction left unmatched. Germline CDR1 is SGHVS and CDR2 is FNYEAQ. In DNA, the CDR3 is TGTGCCAGCAGCTTAGTAGGAGGGACAGGGGCGTCGGATACGCAGTATTTT. This encodes CASSLVGGTGASDTQYF.

The CDR3 spells CASSVGDRKFSGNTIYF. The CDR3 coding sequence is TGTGCCAGCAGCGTCGGGGACAGAAAATTCTCTGGAAACACCATATATTTT. V and J are TRBV9 and TRBJ1-3; 7 bases line up with TRBD1. Germline values: CDR1 SGDLS, CDR2 YYNGEE. The ends lost 2 bases at V and 0 bases at J; junction bases unmatched: 8. There are 17 residues in the CDR3.

This clone was observed a handful of times. The chain recombines TRBV5-6 with TRBJ1-2; 8 bases are shared with TRBD1. In germline, CDR1 is SGHDT, CDR2 YYEEEE. V trimming: 1 base; J trimming: 5 bases; junction bases outside the gene matches: 4. CDR3 length equals 14 residues. The CDR3 bases are TGTGCCAGCAGCTTGCGGACAGGGTTTTATGGCTACACCTTC. This sequence encodes CASSLRTGFYGYTF.

The chain joins TRBV5-1 to TRBJ1-4; possible D gene TRBD1, 6 bases. The ends were cut back, 0 bases at V and 6 bases at J, with 12 bases in the middle. CDR1 is SGHRS, CDR2 YFSETQ, per germline. The CDR3 consists of 15 residues. CDR3 region: CASSLEGTKDEKLFF. Written as DNA, the CDR3 is TGCGCCAGCAGCTTGGAGGGGACAAAGGATGAAAAACTGTTTTTT. The full variable domain, rest sourced from reference TRBV5-1 and TRBJ1-4, is KAGVTQTPRYLIKTRGQQVTLSCSPISGHRSVSWYQQTPGQGLQFLFEYFSETQRNKGNFPGRFSGRQFSNSRSEMNVSTLELGDSALYLCASSLEGTKDEKLFFGSGTQLSVL.

The genes are TRBV5-4 and TRBJ2-1, with a tentative D call TRBD2 (5 bases). V dropped 3 bases and J dropped 5 bases, with 18 bases sitting between them. CDR3 size: 16 residues. Germline V gene data show CDR1 as SGHNT and CDR2 as YYREEE (reference sequence). The CDR3 bases are TGTGCCAGCAGCTCCCCCGGGATGCGACCCAACAATGAGCAGTTCTTC. Its translation is CASSSPGMRPNNEQFF. The full variable domain, with the rest looked up from reference TRBV5-4 and TRBJ2-1, is ETGVTQSPTHLIKTRGQQVTLRCSSQSGHNTVSWYQQALGQGPQFIFQYYREEENGRGNFPPRFSGLQFPNYSSELNVNALELDDSALYLCASSSPGMRPNNEQFFGPGTRLTVL.

The chain joins TRBV12-5 to TRBJ1-3; 7 bases map to TRBD1. In germline, CDR1 is LGHNT, CDR2 FRNRAP. The trim removed 1 base at V and 0 bases at J, leaving 6 bases unmatched. The CDR3 is 17 residues long. The CDR3 coding sequence is TGTGCTAGTGGTTTGGACAGGGGCACTTTCTCTGGAAACACCATATATTTT. Encoded protein: CASGLDRGTFSGNTIYF.

This clone was counted a single time. This chain links TRBV28 with TRBJ1-5; D remains ambiguous. Trimming removed 7 bases at V and 5 bases at J, with 9 bases between. The germline CDR1 and CDR2 sequences are MDHEN and SYDVKM. The CDR3 runs to 12 residues. The CDR3 coding sequence is TGTGCCAGCACCGCTACAGATCAGCCCCAGCATTTT. Translated: CASTATDQPQHF.

Only one count was recorded for this clone. This chain connects TRBV3-1 (or the pseudogene TRBV3-2) to TRBJ2-1; possible D gene TRBD2, 6 bases. The V gene's germline CDR1 is LGHDT and CDR2 YNNKEL (reference sequence). The CDR3 is 17 residues long. V was pared by 1 base and J by 2 bases, with 15 bases between. The CDR3 nucleotides read TGTGCCAGCAGCCAAGGTATCCATAGCGGCACCTACAATGAGCAGTTCTTC. It encodes CASSQGIHSGTYNEQFF.

The gene calls are TRBV7-3 and TRBJ2-1, with a weak D call TRBD2 (6 bases). V lost 5 bases and J 3 bases, leaving 11 bases between the germline ends. The germline gives CDR1 SGHTA, CDR2 FQGTGA. The CDR3 extends over 14 amino acids. In DNA, the CDR3 is TGTGCCAGCAGCCCGGGAGTGAGCTACAATGAGCAGTTCTTC. It codes for CASSPGVSYNEQFF. Together with reference TRBV7-3 and TRBJ2-1, the CDR3 gives the full variable domain: GAGVSQTPSNKVTEKGKYVELRCDPISGHTALYWYRQSLGQGPEFLIYFQGTGAADDSGLPNDRFFAVRPEGSVSTLKIQRTERGDSAVYLCASSPGVSYNEQFFGPGTRLTVL.

The chain links TRBV29-1 to TRBJ2-1; tentatively, D is TRBD2 (6 bases). The CDR3 spans 11 residues. V lost 2 bases and J 9 bases, leaving 8 bases between the germline ends. The V gene's germline CDR1 is SQVTM and CDR2 ANQGSEA. The CDR3 here is CSVERAGEQFF. In DNA form, the CDR3 reads TGCAGCGTTGAACGAGCGGGTGAGCAGTTCTTC.

The chain uses TRBV27 and TRBJ1-5, with TRBD1 as a possible D gene (5 bases). CDR3 length equals 12 residues. In germline, CDR1 is MNHEY, CDR2 SMNVEV (reference sequence). Trimming cost V 8 bases and J 6 bases, with 11 bases left between them. CDR3: CASSTGGQPQHF. Written as DNA, the CDR3 is TGTGCCAGCTCAACGGGGGGTCAGCCCCAGCATTTT.

V usage is TRBV7-8 and J usage is TRBJ1-2; the D gene is possibly TRBD1 (6 bases). Per germline, CDR1 SGHVS and CDR2 FQNEAQ. The CDR3 runs to 16 residues. V gave up 1 base and J gave up 2 bases, with 14 bases separating them. In nucleotides, the CDR3 is TGTGCCAGCAGCTTAGTAGGGGGTTTTGCCAACTATGGCTACACCTTC. It translates to CASSLVGGFANYGYTF.

The chain combines TRBV19 with TRBJ2-7; 7 bases fit TRBD1. The CDR3 extends over 15 amino acids. Germline CDR1 and CDR2: LNHDA and SQIVND (reference sequence). V shed 3 bases, J shed 5 bases, and the junction held 10 bases outside the gene matches. CDR3 sequence (DNA): TGTGCCAGTAGTATGATTCCGGGACAGAGAGACGAGCAGTACTTC. Protein sequence: CASSMIPGQRDEQYF.

This clone was recorded only once. V gene TRBV7-8 combines with J gene TRBJ2-7; a possible D gene is TRBD2 (5 bases). There are 15 residues in the CDR3. Trimming cost V 5 bases and J 1 base, with 15 bases left between them. The V gene's germline CDR1 is SGHVS and CDR2 FQNEAQ. The CDR3 protein is CASSTRAGNSYEQYF. The CDR3 DNA is TGTGCCAGCAGCACACGAGCCGGGAATTCCTACGAGCAGTACTTC.

V is TRBV30 and J is TRBJ2-1; D remains unclear. Trimming removed 4 bases from V and 7 bases from J, with 8 bases in between. This CDR3 has 11 residues. Germline CDR1 GTSNPN, CDR2 SVGIG (reference sequence). The CDR3 region has the DNA TGTGCCTGGACCATTCAGAATGAGCAGTTCTTC. It translates to CAWTIQNEQFF.

This CDR3 is CASSTGTSGIVDEQYF. In nucleotides, the CDR3 is TGTGCCAGTAGTACCGGGACTAGCGGGATCGTAGACGAGCAGTACTTC. This rearrangement joins TRBV19 to TRBJ2-7, with 13 positions matching TRBD2. CDR1 is LNHDA, CDR2 SQIVND, per germline (reference sequence). V lost 4 bases to trimming and J lost 5 bases; unmatched junction nucleotides: 8. CDR3 size: 16 residues. Full variable domain (outside the CDR3, taken from reference TRBV19 and TRBJ2-7): DGGITQSPKYLFRKEGQNVTLSCEQNLNHDAMYWYRQDPGQGLRLIYYSQIVNDFQKGDIAEGYSVSREKKESFPLTVTSAQKNPTAFYLCASSTGTSGIVDEQYFGPGTRLTVT.

This chain links TRBV18 with TRBJ2-7, with 9 positions matching TRBD2. The J segment lost 5 bases and the V segment lost 4 bases, leaving 6 bases of the junction unmatched. The CDR3 totals 14 residues. From germline, CDR1 is KGHSH and CDR2 LQKENI. The CDR3 sequence: CASSLGASGNEQYF. In DNA, the CDR3 is TGTGCCAGCTCACTAGGGGCTAGCGGGAACGAGCAGTACTTC.

This rearrangement joins TRBV30 to TRBJ2-1; 8 bases are shared with TRBD2. V shed 1 base and J 4 bases; nucleotides not matched to a gene: 15. Germline V lookup: CDR1 GTSNPN, CDR2 SVGIG (reference sequence). This CDR3 spans 18 amino acids. The CDR3 DNA is TGTGCCTGGAGTGATAAGGCCTCCGGTATAGCGGGATACAATGAGCAGTTCTTC. Amino acid sequence: CAWSDKASGIAGYNEQFF.

The chain has TRBV3-1 (or the pseudogene TRBV3-2) and TRBJ2-3; possible D gene TRBD2, 6 bases. The CDR3 sequence is 17 residues long. Trimming took 1 base from V and 0 from J, leaving 14 bases between them. Germline V gene sequence: CDR1 LGHDT, CDR2 YNNKEL (reference sequence). CDR3 sequence (DNA): TGTGCCAGCAGCCAAGGCCCCAGCGGGCCCAGCACAGATACGCAGTATTTT. Amino acids: CASSQGPSGPSTDTQYF.

The J gene is TRBJ1-2, the V gene TRBV24-1, with unresolved D. With 6 bases removed from V and 4 bases from J, the gap between germline ends came to 17 bases. This CDR3 contains 15 residues. Germline CDR1 and CDR2: KGHDR and SFDVKD. CDR3 sequence: CATSNRGGPIYGYTF. The CDR3, as DNA: TGTGCCACCAGTAACCGGGGTGGACCCATCTATGGCTACACCTTC.